The entry below gives a single T cell receptor beta chain sequence along with its context. Its target is not known. This sample is drawn from a study of cytomegalovirus exposure and HLA in healthy donors. Study-wide results and limits: Highly shared sequence variants in one cluster were likely a sequencing artifact.

This CDR3 spans 14 amino acids. The ends lost 10 bases at V and 6 bases at J; junction bases unmatched: 9. Looked up from germline, CDR1 is MDHEN and CDR2 is SYDVKM. The PCR employed 60 Vbeta primers together with 13 Jbeta primers. Only in-frame clones appear in the TCRdb table, and some are missing; sequencing was by immunoSEQ multiplex PCR. The sample holds over 75,000 clones; about nine tenths are singletons and the top ten take roughly 9%. The sequence was obtained from a man aged 25 to 40 in good health and CMV-seropositive. This chain links TRBV28 with TRBJ2-2; TRBD1 matches at 9 bases. Sequences were obtained from PBMCs. The CDR3 DNA reads as TGTGCCACCATGACAGGGGGATCGTCCGGGGAGCTGTTTTTT. The encoded protein is CATMTGGSSGELFF.